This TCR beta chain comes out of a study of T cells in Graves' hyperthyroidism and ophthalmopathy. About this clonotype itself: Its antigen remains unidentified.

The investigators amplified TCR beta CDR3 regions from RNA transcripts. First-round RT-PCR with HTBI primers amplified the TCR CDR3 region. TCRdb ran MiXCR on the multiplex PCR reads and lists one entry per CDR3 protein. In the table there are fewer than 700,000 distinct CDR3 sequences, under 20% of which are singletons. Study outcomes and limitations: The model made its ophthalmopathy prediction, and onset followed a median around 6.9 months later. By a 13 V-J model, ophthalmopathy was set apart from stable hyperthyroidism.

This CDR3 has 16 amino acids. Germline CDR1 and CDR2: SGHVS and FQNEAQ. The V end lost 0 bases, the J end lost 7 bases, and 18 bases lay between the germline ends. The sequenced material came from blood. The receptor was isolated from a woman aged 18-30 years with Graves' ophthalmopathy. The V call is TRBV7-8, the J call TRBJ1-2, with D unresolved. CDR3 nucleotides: TGTGCCAGCAGCTTAGCAGGTTTGGAGACGATGGGTGGCTACACCTTC. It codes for CASSLAGLETMGGYTF. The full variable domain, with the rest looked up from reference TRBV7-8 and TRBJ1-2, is GAGVSQSPRYKVAKRGQDVALRCDPISGHVSLFWYQQALGQGPEFLTYFQNEAQLDKSGLPSDRFFAERPEGSVSTLKIQRTQQEDSAVYLCASSLAGLETMGGYTFGSGTRLTVV.